This T cell receptor (beta chain) was recovered during a study of vaccination and CD4 T cells after COVID-19. Study findings and constraints: The analysis of convalescent patients involved relatively few individuals and lacked early post-infection timepoints.

A remark on this clonotype: The antigen is unknown.

The Oncomine TCR Beta short-read assay sequenced DNA from cultured CD4+ T cells. TCRdb reprocessed the PCR reads with MiXCR, giving one entry per CDR3 protein. The sample includes fewer than 20,000 distinct CDR3 sequences, approximately 70% seen only once; the top ten take about 4.2%. The CDR3 contains 16 residues. With 6 bases clipped from V and 4 bases from J, the junction kept 10 bases outside the gene matches. Per the germline V gene, CDR1 is LNHDA and CDR2 is SQIVND (reference sequence). Treatment indicated: approximately nine-day PBMC culture with coronavirus spike peptide pools or control peptides (ViraFEST assay).

This chain joins TRBV19 and TRBJ1-1; 11 positions agree with TRBD1. The source of this sequence is a human donor who had recovered from COVID-19. Specimen: CD4+ T cells from blood, cultured in vitro. The CDR3 reads CASRRPPGTGGTEAFF. The CDR3 DNA follows: TGTGCCAGTAGGAGGCCCCCCGGGACAGGGGGCACTGAAGCTTTCTTT.